This T cell receptor beta chain was observed in a study of shared clonotypes between healthy human individuals. Study outcomes and limitations: Across a handful of donors, naive CD4 shared around 5.4%, naive CD8 more than 3%, memory CD4 more than 2%, memory CD8 over 0.3%.

V lost 4 bases to trimming and J lost 8 bases; unmatched junction nucleotides: 5. Germline-derived CDR1 and CDR2 are SGHNT and YENEEA. The CDR3 covers 13 residues. With regard to this clone: Its target is unknown.

Clones were sequenced by immunoSEQ multiplex PCR, and TCRdb holds only the in-frame ones, with some missing. In the table there are roughly 2.2 million clones, 90% to 95% of which are singletons. The sequenced material came from naive CD4+ T cells from PBMCs. Subset here: CD45RA+ positively selected. This sequence joins TRBV11-3 and TRBJ2-1; TRBD2 agrees at 7 bases. This TCR derives from a man aged 18 to 35 in good health. Some clones in this sample may be carry-over from other donors' samples. The CDR3 protein is CASSSRRGDEQFF. The CDR3 bases are TGTGCCAGCAGCTCTAGACGGGGGGATGAGCAGTTCTTC.